One sample yielded the 19 T cell receptor beta chains listed below, sequenced in a study of shared clonotypes between healthy human individuals. Selected positively for CCR7 and CD45RO-negative, naive CD8 cells excluded terminally differentiated effector memory CD45RA+ cells. Sequenced by immunoSEQ multiplex PCR; TCRdb stores in-frame clones only, minus some. The sample has fewer than 1 million clones, about 96% seen once. Sequences were obtained from naive CD8+ T cells sorted from blood. These TCRs come from a man aged 30 to 45 in good health.

The chain is built from TRBV7-9 and TRBJ2-5; possible D gene TRBD1, 6 bases. This CDR3 is built from 17 residues. Germline CDR1 and CDR2: SEHNR and FQNEAQ (reference sequence). V was clipped by 6 bases and J by 2 bases, with 22 bases between them. The CDR3: CASSTTGTRKNQETQYF. DNA of the CDR3: TGTGCCAGCAGTACGACAGGAACACGTAAGAATCAAGAGACCCAGTACTTC.

The chain recombines TRBV11-2 with TRBJ2-1; no reliable D call. The CDR3 has 17 amino acids. The V end lost 0 bases, the J end lost 0 bases, and 12 bases lay between the germline ends. From germline, CDR1 is SGHAT and CDR2 FQNNGV. CDR3 coding DNA: TGTGCCAGCAGCTTAGAAGCTCCGACAAGCTCCTACAATGAGCAGTTCTTC. It specifies CASSLEAPTSSYNEQFF.

CDR3 nucleotide sequence: TGTGCCAGCAGTACCCGACTAGCGGCCACCTACGAGCAGTACTTC. It codes for CASSTRLAATYEQYF. The chain combines TRBV7-9 with TRBJ2-7; 9 bases match TRBD2. The germline CDR1 and CDR2 sequences are SEHNR and FQNEAQ (reference sequence). CDR3 length: 15 amino acids. J gave up 2 bases and V 6 bases, and 8 bases lay outside the gene matches.

A single count supports this clone. The chain links TRBV11-2 to TRBJ1-1, with a tentative D call TRBD1 (5 bases). V was clipped by 4 bases and J by 1 base, with 10 bases between them. The CDR3 has 14 amino acids. CDR1 is SGHAT and CDR2 is FQNNGV in the germline V gene. The CDR3 DNA reads as TGTGCCAGCAGCTGGGACGGAGGGAACACTGAAGCTTTCTTT. Amino acids: CASSWDGGNTEAFF.

V and J are TRBV30 and TRBJ2-3, with 7 bases lining up with TRBD2. The germline V gene encodes CDR1 GTSNPN and CDR2 SVGIG (reference sequence). There are 15 residues in the CDR3. The V and J ends lost 0 bases and 1 base, in that order; junction bases with no gene match: 4. In DNA form, the CDR3 reads TGTGCCTGGAGTGTGTTAACTAGCGGCACAGATACGCAGTATTTT. This translates into CAWSVLTSGTDTQYF.

The chain uses TRBV5-1 and TRBJ2-7, with 12 bases fitting TRBD2. J gave up 6 bases and V 4 bases, and 14 bases lay outside the gene matches. Germline V gene data show CDR1 as SGHRS and CDR2 as YFSETQ. This CDR3 contains 17 residues. CDR3 residues: CASSPPTSGSAPREQYF. CDR3 DNA: TGCGCCAGCAGCCCGCCGACTAGCGGGAGCGCCCCTCGCGAGCAGTACTTC. Combining the CDR3 with reference TRBV5-1 and TRBJ2-7 gives the whole variable domain KAGVTQTPRYLIKTRGQQVTLSCSPISGHRSVSWYQQTPGQGLQFLFEYFSETQRNKGNFPGRFSGRQFSNSRSEMNVSTLELGDSALYLCASSPPTSGSAPREQYFGPGTRLTVT.

This clone was recorded once. The gene calls are TRBV29-1 and TRBJ2-2; D is unresolved. Germline V gene sequence: CDR1 SQVTM, CDR2 ANQGSEA. This CDR3 comprises 12 residues. With 4 bases removed from V and 4 bases from J, the gap between germline ends came to 7 bases. CDR3 bases: TGCAGCGTTGGCGAGATCACCGGGGAGCTGTTTTTT. Its protein product is CSVGEITGELFF.

This clone appeared a single time. This same CDR3 is encoded by further DNA sequences in the sample. This chain joins TRBV11-2 and TRBJ2-1; D remains unclear. The CDR3 runs 12 residues. V shed 1 base and J shed 3 bases, with 1 base lying between them. Germline CDR1 is SGHAT and CDR2 is FQNNGV. The CDR3 region has the DNA TGTGCCAGCAGCTTAGTCTACAATGAGCAGTTCTTC. Its translation: CASSLVYNEQFF.

This clone was seen only once. The genes are TRBV29-1 and TRBJ2-1; 8 bases match TRBD2. The V gene end was trimmed by 7 bases and the J gene end by 4 bases; junction bases not matched to a gene: 9. Germline loops: CDR1 SQVTM, CDR2 ANQGSEA. The CDR3 spans 14 residues. The CDR3 DNA follows: TGCAGCGCCCATCTCGGCGGGAGGTACAATGAGCAGTTCTTC. Encoded protein: CSAHLGGRYNEQFF.

The J gene is TRBJ2-7, the V gene TRBV7-9; D is perhaps TRBD1 (5 bases). The germline V gene encodes CDR1 SEHNR and CDR2 FQNEAQ (reference sequence). V shed 4 bases and J shed 4 bases, with 11 bases lying between them. The CDR3 loop spans 13 amino acids. DNA for the CDR3: TGTGCCAGCAGCTACGAAAGGGGTTACGAGCAGTACTTC. Protein sequence: CASSYERGYEQYF.

The rearrangement uses TRBV7-9 and TRBJ2-2; D may be TRBD1 (6 bases). Trimming stripped 5 bases from V and 5 bases from J, with 21 bases between. The CDR3 covers 17 residues. From germline, CDR1 is SEHNR and CDR2 FQNEAQ (reference sequence). This chain's CDR3 is CASSPRDIRRGTGELFF. CDR3 DNA: TGTGCCAGCAGCCCCCGGGACATTCGACGTGGAACCGGGGAGCTGTTTTTT.

V and J are TRBV7-9 and TRBJ1-1; TRBD1 might be the D (6 bases). Trimming left V 0 bases short and J 4 bases short, with 18 bases between. Germline V CDR1 and CDR2: SEHNR, FQNEAQ (reference sequence). The CDR3 contains 17 residues. CDR3 sequence reads: CASSLAPAGGLGTEAFF. The CDR3 DNA reads TGTGCCAGCAGCTTAGCCCCCGCGGGGGGCCTGGGCACTGAAGCTTTCTTT.

The genes are TRBV29-1 and TRBJ1-2; D is perhaps TRBD1 (6 bases). The CDR3 is made up of 13 amino acids. Between the trimmed V and J ends, which lost 7 bases and 2 bases, there was a span of 14 bases. Germline CDR1 SQVTM, CDR2 ANQGSEA. The CDR3 region is CSAIQGKNYGYTF. CDR3 DNA sequence: TGCAGCGCTATCCAGGGGAAAAACTATGGCTACACCTTC.

The chain combines TRBV9 with TRBJ2-1; D not resolved. Germline loops: CDR1 SGDLS, CDR2 YYNGEE. Deletions cut 7 bases from V and 2 bases from J, with 16 bases between. The CDR3 extends over 15 amino acids. CDR3 coding DNA: TGTGCCAGCCAAGGATCTACAGCAGCCTACAATGAGCAGTTCTTC. Translation: CASQGSTAAYNEQFF.

The V gene is TRBV20-1, the J gene TRBJ2-1; D is ambiguous. Germline values: CDR1 DFQATT, CDR2 SNEGSKA (reference sequence). This CDR3 is built from 11 residues. The V and J ends lost 6 bases and 5 bases respectively, with 8 bases between them. The CDR3 nucleotides read TGCAGTGCCGAGTCACACAATGAGCAGTTCTTC. It translates to CSAESHNEQFF.

The chain uses TRBV6-5 and TRBJ2-1, with 7 bases that match TRBD1. With 5 bases clipped from V and 8 bases from J, the junction kept 6 bases outside the gene matches. This CDR3 has 13 amino acids. Per germline, CDR1 MNHEY and CDR2 SVGAGI. The CDR3 nucleotides are TGTGCCAGCAGTCGTGGACAGGTCGATGAGCAGTTCTTC. Protein: CASSRGQVDEQFF.

The chain couples TRBV7-2 to TRBJ2-7; TRBD1 agrees at 8 bases. The CDR3 loop spans 15 amino acids. Germline loops: CDR1 SGHTA, CDR2 FQGNSA. Trimming at V came to 7 bases and at J to 5 bases, leaving 13 bases not matched to a gene. CDR3 loop: CASTIKGRGLDEQYF. For the CDR3, the DNA is TGTGCCAGCACAATAAAAGGCAGGGGGCTGGACGAGCAGTACTTC.

The V call is TRBV7-2, the J call TRBJ2-5; 7 bases fit TRBD2. Germline V gene lookup returns CDR1 SGHTA and CDR2 FQGNSA. V lost 5 bases and J lost 5; bases outside the gene matches: 11. CDR3 length: 15 amino acids. The CDR3 sequence: CASSQVGLGEETQYF. Here the CDR3 DNA reads TGTGCCAGCAGCCAAGTAGGACTAGGAGAGGAGACCCAGTACTTC. The full variable domain, in which reference TRBV7-2 and TRBJ2-5 provide the parts outside the CDR3, is GAGVSQSPSNKVTEKGKDVELRCDPISGHTALYWYRQSLGQGLEFLIYFQGNSAPDKSGLPSDRFSAERTGGSVSTLTIQRTQQEDSAVYLCASSQVGLGEETQYFGPGTRLLVL.

Comments on this clone: Other nucleotide sequences in the sample specify the same CDR3. The chain recombines TRBV7-9 with TRBJ2-7; TRBD2 might be the D (6 bases). Germline V gene data show CDR1 as SEHNR and CDR2 as FQNEAQ (reference sequence). The CDR3 totals 13 residues. V lost 5 bases, J lost 1 base, and 9 bases lay in between. CDR3 nucleotides: TGTGCCAGCAGCCGGGACTCATCCTACGAGCAGTACTTC. It is translated as CASSRDSSYEQYF.